The sequence of this T cell receptor beta chain was determined in a study of blood T cell repertoires in COVID-19. This CDR3 has 14 residues. CDR1 MDHEN and CDR2 SYDVKM come from the germline V gene. Germline trimming cut 8 bases from V and 5 bases from J; bases unmatched to any gene: 5. Clones were read by immunoSEQ multiplex PCR, and TCRdb kept only the in-frame ones, dropping some. The table has 180,000 or so clones, approximately 84% seen once. The chain uses TRBV28 and TRBJ2-2; 10 bases are a match to TRBD1. The clonotype comes from a human donor with acute or convalescent COVID-19. The donor label of this sample is uncertain. The sample comprised peripheral blood. The CDR3 bases are TGTGCCAGCTGGGGACAGGGGTGGACCGGGGAGCTGTTTTTT. Its translation: CASWGQGWTGELFF.